This paragraph reports one TCR beta chain. Time point reported: persistent/refractory GD, antithyroid drugs over 5 years with positive TRAb. There was RNA extracted from PBMCs, and the TCR library was made from it. CDR3 regions were amplified by Arm-PCR using iRepertoire HTBI primers to build TCR beta libraries. TCRdb independently ran MiXCR on the multiplex PCR reads; one entry per CDR3 protein. The sample holds around 340,000 distinct CDR3 sequences, about 20% seen once. These data come from a study of regulatory T cells in long-lasting Graves disease. CDR3 size: 16 residues. V gave up 8 bases and J gave up 3 bases, with 19 bases separating them. CDR1 and CDR2 (germline): MNHNS, SASEGT.

Specimen: peripheral blood mononuclear cells (PBMCs), collected when the disease was refractory, from a patient treated with antithyroid drugs. The TCR comes from a female donor with Graves disease. The rearrangement links TRBV6-1 to TRBJ1-4, with D possibly TRBD1 on 5 matching bases. CDR3 sequence reads: CASGGGESRPNEKLFF. In nucleotides, the CDR3 is TGTGCCAGCGGGGGAGGGGAGAGTCGCCCTAATGAAAAACTGTTTTTT.